These T cell receptor beta chains were read from a single sample in a study of glioma-infiltrating T cells after dendritic cell vaccination. Here immunoSEQ multiplex PCR was the method, and the copy in TCRdb shows in-frame clones only, minus some. Of 85,000 to 110,000 clones in the sample, more than 80% are singletons; the top ten hold around 12%. The starting material was blood, obtained before dendritic cell vaccination. These TCRs come from a human donor with glioblastoma. The CDR3 runs from the conserved cysteine through the conserved F or W. Each record gives: V gene, J gene, CDR3 protein.

TRBV4-1	TRBJ1-2	CASSQPTGGERYYGYTF
TRBV30	TRBJ2-7	CAWGDRGYEQYF
TRBV5-4	TRBJ1-1	CASSGQVTNTEAFF
TRBV5-4	TRBJ2-7	CASSPSLERYEQYF
TRBV4-2	TRBJ2-3	CASSHTPPGGTSGGPTLGTDTQYF
TRBV21-1	TRBJ2-2	CASSSSHRDSTSGELFF
TRBV7-8	TRBJ2-7	CASSVDRETYEQYF
TRBV5-1	TRBJ2-1	CASSFGTGGNEQFF
TRBV7-3	TRBJ1-1	CASSPRGDTEAFF
TRBV27	TRBJ1-4	CASSLQGGSNEKLFF
TRBV5-1	TRBJ2-2	CASSSTGTGFTGELFF
TRBV7-8	TRBJ2-7	CASSLAHGYEQYF
TRBV9	TRBJ2-1	CASSVGGGGYNEQFF
TRBV19	TRBJ2-3	CASTNVGLAGGPTTDTQYF
TRBV5-6	TRBJ1-5	CASSATGEINQPQHF
TRBV2	TRBJ1-1	CASSEGASLPEAFF
TRBV4-3	TRBJ2-6	CASSQGGTGTGANVLTF
TRBV10-3	TRBJ2-2	CAARGGEDTGELFF
TRBV10-3	TRBJ1-5	CAISLTGSSNQPQHF
TRBV5-1	TRBJ2-1	CASSGATSGGGNEQFF
TRBV5-1	TRBJ2-5	CASSLGPQLQETQYF
TRBV10-3	TRBJ2-1	CAISDSGGAYNEQFF
TRBV5-4	TRBJ1-1	CASSLGSMNTEAFF
TRBV6-1	TRBJ1-6	CASMRPGRRGSPPHF
TRBV2	TRBJ1-2	CASSLTNQGRHYGYTF
TRBV20-1	TRBJ2-6	CSAQGANVLTF
TRBV5-4	TRBJ1-6	CASSPEGSYNSPLHF
TRBV2	TRBJ1-4	CASTSTGSREKLFF
TRBV19	TRBJ1-3	CASSRNRGGGNTIYF
TRBV4-1	TRBJ2-7	CASSQGLAGGYEQYF
TRBV4-1	TRBJ2-7	CASSQEDRENYEQYF
TRBV7-2	TRBJ2-3	CASSSRQGLPDTQYF
TRBV18	TRBJ2-5	CASSPRLAGGETQYF
TRBV30	TRBJ2-5	CAWSGGTGAEETQYF
TRBV5-1	TRBJ2-1	CASSLPGTGPVEQFF
TRBV6-6	TRBJ2-1	CASSYSPLVVDNEQFF
TRBV2	TRBJ1-1	CASRRYGTGTTEAFF
TRBV7-6	TRBJ2-7	CASSLAVNGSYEQYF
TRBV5-5	TRBJ2-5	CASSSRGGLGETQYF
TRBV9	TRBJ1-2	CASSVGSLVNYGYTF
TRBV7-8	TRBJ2-7	CASSFPGTGFYEQYF
TRBV23-1	TRBJ1-5	CASRRVNTRRPYSNQPQHF
TRBV19	TRBJ2-7	CASSAGTGNYEQYF
TRBV19	TRBJ1-6	CATSFTGPSPLHF
TRBV9	TRBJ1-2	CASSPRTGLANYGYTF
TRBV10-3	TRBJ1-3	CAITPGQGASGNTIYF
TRBV7-2	TRBJ2-7	CASSQTSGGAYEQYF
TRBV10-2	TRBJ2-3	CASSAGLNTQYF
TRBV19	TRBJ1-2	CASSWDRENYGYTF
TRBV5-1	TRBJ2-1	CASRWGPTYNEQFF
TRBV5-1	TRBJ2-1	CASKRTGTPGLAVYNEQFF
TRBV5-1	TRBJ1-2	CASSLGGVRGYTF
TRBV5-5	TRBJ2-5	CASSPRGSGVRTQYF
TRBV13	TRBJ2-3	CASSFLAGSTDTQYF